This T cell receptor (beta chain) comes out of a study of blood T cells in healthy people across ages (dated by TCRdb to about 2015). For the wider study: Template switching captured roughly one uniquely barcoded TCR beta cDNA molecule per two T cells in model experiments. Donors of different ages were randomly distributed across sequencing lanes to avoid experimental bias. Age-related changes in TCR beta repertoire diversity were measured in the study by deep sequencing normalized with unique cDNA molecular identifiers. The donors were split into four age groups: young (average about 15 years), middle-aged (nearly 40), aged (more than 60) and long-lived (approximately 89). Using the same blood draw, the study looked at two additional independent replicas of 1 million unique cDNA reads for two donors, one aged 18 to 30 and the other aged 80 or older.

Library creation used 5' RACE. The sequencer listed for this sample is Illumina HiSeq 2500. The second PCR ran for about 6 to 12 cycles and used a J-beta primer mix along with a sample-barcoded 5' primer. A unique molecular identifier was introduced onto each TCR beta cDNA molecule by a template-switch 5' adaptor carrying 12 random nucleotides. Each sample yielded at least 2.5 million CDR3-containing paired-end reads. First-strand cDNA synthesis was performed from all RNA using the Mint cDNA synthesis kit, with priming by a TRBC-specific oligonucleotide. After uracil-DNA glycosylase treatment, a first 18-cycle PCR used universal primers M1SS and BC2_uni_R on all cDNA. Processing in the source paper ran as follows. For normalization, 1 million high-quality reads, each with a distinct molecular identifier, were randomly selected from each sample. Instead of being binned into consensus sequences, reads with shared molecular identifiers were discarded. MiTCR, run with a Q25 quality threshold and the strictest error-elimination algorithm, handled CDR3 identification, clonotype clustering and error correction. A nonparametric unseen species model with Euler transformation was used to estimate a lower bound on total TCR beta diversity. Starting from the raw public reads, TCRdb applied fastp trimming at Q25, assembled clones with MiXCR and retained in-frame beta chains. CDR3 protein duplicates are merged, each entry listing the most common genes and DNA. TCRdb, not the authors, supplied the V and J calls. This sample has about 1.8 million distinct CDR3 sequences in its table, and roughly 49% of those were observed once. 2.1% of the sample is in the top ten clones.

In its sample, this clonotype was seen once. No cognate antigen has been identified for it. No clone much larger than this one lies a single base away; base qualities are absent. The 40 or so donors, aged about 6 to 100 years, were systemically healthy Caucasian individuals from Russia. Approximately 9.3 milliliters of peripheral blood were drawn from each donor into EDTA-treated Vacutainer tubes. PBMCs were isolated by Ficoll-Paque density-gradient centrifugation, with at least 6.5 million obtained per sample. Total RNA, at least 6 micrograms per sample, was extracted from PBMCs with Trizol reagent. The percentages of naive CD45RAhigh/CD27high T cells were determined by flow cytometry on a PBMC aliquot from every donor. What the research found in general, with its limitations: There was a strong correlation between observed TCR beta diversity and the percentage of naive T cells measured by flow cytometry. As age increased, observed TCR beta diversity per million T cells dropped in a roughly linear way, and a significant reduction was already evident by age approximately 40. Estimates of total diversity from one million sequenced T cells were regarded as lower bounds and underestimates. Conclusive comparison of naive and antigen-experienced compartments was prevented by the profiling of bulk unsorted PBMCs. The long-lived group showed more naive CD4+ T cells, fewer expanded clones and increased TCR diversity than the aged group, suggesting age selection. Because the CMV infection status of the donors was unknown, age-related changes in expanded clonotypes may potentially have been confounded.

The CDR3 has 14 amino acids, counting the end cysteine and phenylalanine. Just CDR3 DNA is preserved here, 42 bases in frame from base 1. The germline V gene specifies MNHEY as CDR1 and SVGEGT as CDR2. Deletion took 10 bases off V and 0 bases off J, with a span of 13 bases between the germline ends. Sequencing was done on a sample of blood. The clonotype originates from a woman between 40 and 50 years old in good health. Recombination connected TRBV6-2 or TRBV6-3 to TRBJ2-4, with the D assignment possibly TRBD1 or TRBD2, given 5 matching bases for each. The DNA sequence is as follows: TGTGCCACCCGGGACGGCCTAGCCAAAAACATTCAGTACTTC. Protein translation: CATRDGLAKNIQYF.